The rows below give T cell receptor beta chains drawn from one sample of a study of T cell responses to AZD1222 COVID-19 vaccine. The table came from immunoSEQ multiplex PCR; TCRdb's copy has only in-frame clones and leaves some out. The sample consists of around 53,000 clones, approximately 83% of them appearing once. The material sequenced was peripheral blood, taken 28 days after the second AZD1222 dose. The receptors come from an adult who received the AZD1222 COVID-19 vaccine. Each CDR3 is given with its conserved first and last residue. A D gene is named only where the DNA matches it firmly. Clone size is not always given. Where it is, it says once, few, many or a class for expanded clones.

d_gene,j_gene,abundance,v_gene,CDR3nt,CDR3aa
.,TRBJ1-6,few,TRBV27,TGTGCCAGCAGTTTTTACAGGGATTCCGCACCCCTCCACTTT,CASSFYRDSAPLHF
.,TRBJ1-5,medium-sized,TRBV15,TGTGCCACCAGCAGGTCCGTTAGGCAGCCCCAGCATTTT,CATSRSVRQPQHF
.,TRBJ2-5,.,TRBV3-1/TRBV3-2,TGTGCCAGCAGCCAAGGGCATCAAGAGACCCAGTACTTC,CASSQGHQETQYF
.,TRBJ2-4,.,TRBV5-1,TGCGCCAGCAGCTTGGACAGGGCGCAAAACATTCAGTACTTC,CASSLDRAQNIQYF
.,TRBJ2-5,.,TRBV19,TGTGCCAGTAGTATGCCAGCCCAAGAGACCCAGTACTTC,CASSMPAQETQYF
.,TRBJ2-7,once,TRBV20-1,TGCAGTGCTAGTCAGAATTCCTACGAGCAGTACTTC,CSASQNSYEQYF
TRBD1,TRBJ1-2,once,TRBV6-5,TGTGCCAGCAGACAGGGGGCGCTTGGCTACACCTTC,CASRQGALGYTF
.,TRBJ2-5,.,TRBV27,TGTGCCAGCAGTAAACAAGCCGAAGAGACCCAGTACTTC,CASSKQAEETQYF
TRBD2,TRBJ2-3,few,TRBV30,TGTGCCTGGAGTGCCGGGACTAGCGTCAGCACAGATACGCAGTATTTT,CAWSAGTSVSTDTQYF
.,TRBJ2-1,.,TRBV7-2,TGTGCCAGCAGCTTAGCCCAATACAATGAGCAGTTCTTC,CASSLAQYNEQFF
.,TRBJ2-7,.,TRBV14,TGTGCCAGCAGCCAAGATGGCGATTGGGACGAGCAGTACTTC,CASSQDGDWDEQYF
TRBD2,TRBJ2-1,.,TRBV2,TGTGCCAGCAGTGTTTGGACTAGCGGGAGGGCCGTGGGCTCCTACAATGAGCAGTTCTTC,CASSVWTSGRAVGSYNEQFF
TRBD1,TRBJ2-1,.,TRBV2,TGTGCCAGCGCTACCTCCGGGACAGGGGGCATAAATGAGCAGTTCTTC,CASATSGTGGINEQFF
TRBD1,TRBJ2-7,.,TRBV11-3,TGTGCCAGCAGTAGGGACAGGTTGGGAACCTACGAGCAGTACTTC,CASSRDRLGTYEQYF
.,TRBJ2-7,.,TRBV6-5,TGTGCCAGCAGTTCCCCGGGCAACGAGCAGTACTTC,CASSSPGNEQYF
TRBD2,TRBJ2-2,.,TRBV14,TGTGCCAGCAGCTGGACTAGCCCGAACACCGGGGAGCTGTTTTTT,CASSWTSPNTGELFF
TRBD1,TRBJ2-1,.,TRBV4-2,TGTGCCAGCAGCCAAGGGACAGGGTACAATGAGCAGTTCTTC,CASSQGTGYNEQFF
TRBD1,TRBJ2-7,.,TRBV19,TGTGCCAGCACCGGGACAGGGGGCTCCTACGAGCAGTACTTC,CASTGTGGSYEQYF